The T cell receptor beta chain described here comes from a study of response to subunit inactivated influenza vaccine. This clonotype was seen a few times. The V and J ends lost 4 bases and 2 bases respectively, with 15 bases between them. The CDR3 totals 16 residues. Germline values: CDR1 ENHRY, CDR2 SYGVKD. Via MiXCR, TCRdb re-called the RT-PCR reads, giving one row per CDR3 protein. In the table there are approximately 500,000 distinct CDR3 sequences, about an eighth of which are singletons. The chain employs TRBV10-3 and TRBJ1-3, with D possibly TRBD1 on 6 matching bases. Here the sequenced sample was PBMCs from blood, taken 35 to 45 days after vaccination. The TCR sequence derives from a man aged 50-60 years who received an inactivated influenza vaccine. The DNA for the CDR3 is TGTGCCATCAGTGGATCTACAGGGTTAACTGGAAACACCATATATTTT. Protein sequence: CAISGSTGLTGNTIYF.